These 20 T cell receptor beta chains share one sample of origin, sequenced in a study of cytomegalovirus exposure and HLA in healthy donors. Profiled with immunoSEQ multiplex PCR; TCRdb holds only in-frame clones, not every one. The data hold approximately 270,000 clones, with 70% to 90% observed a single time. Input material: PBMCs. The receptors stem from a woman between 18 and 29 years old in good health and CMV-seronegative.

The chain recombines TRBV6-5 with TRBJ1-2, with a tentative D call TRBD1 (5 bases). V was cut by 6 bases and J by 5 bases, with 10 bases left in between. The CDR3 runs to 12 residues. Germline V gene data show CDR1 as MNHEY and CDR2 as SVGAGI. The CDR3 DNA reads TGTGCCAGCAGCGGGGGGGAGTATGGCTACACCTTC. This encodes CASSGGEYGYTF.

The chain links TRBV7-9 to TRBJ2-1, with D perhaps matching TRBD2 (5 bases). The CDR3 loop spans 11 amino acids. CDR1 and CDR2 from the germline V gene are SEHNR and FQNEAQ (reference sequence). V was pared by 5 bases and J by 7 bases, with 6 bases between. This CDR3 is CASSRRNEQFF. Written as DNA, the CDR3 is TGTGCCAGCAGCCGGAGGAATGAGCAGTTCTTC.

V and J are TRBV6-5 and TRBJ2-7, with 14 bases fitting TRBD2. CDR3 length: 16 residues. The V and J ends lost 4 bases and 6 bases, in that order; junction bases with no gene match: 8. Germline CDR1 MNHEY, CDR2 SVGAGI. CDR3 sequence reads: CASSSRGLAGGPEQYF. DNA of the CDR3: TGTGCCAGCAGTTCTCGAGGACTAGCGGGGGGCCCCGAGCAGTACTTC.

The chain combines TRBV4-1 with TRBJ2-3; no firm D call. V was pared by 1 base and J by 0 bases, with 2 bases between. Germline loops: CDR1 MGHRA, CDR2 YSYEKL. CDR3 size: 13 residues. The DNA for the CDR3 is TGCGCCAGCAGCCAAGTAAGCACAGATACGCAGTATTTT. It codes for CASSQVSTDTQYF.

The chain has TRBV2 and TRBJ1-2; no clear D. The length of the CDR3 is 14 residues. CDR1 and CDR2 from the germline V gene are SNHLY and FYNNEI. The germline V and J ends were trimmed by 2 bases and 0 bases, with 7 bases remaining between them. This CDR3 reads CASSERATNYGYTF. The CDR3 coding sequence is TGTGCCAGCAGTGAAAGAGCCACTAACTATGGCTACACCTTC.

This clone appeared a single time. V and J are TRBV2 and TRBJ2-5; D perhaps matches TRBD2 (6 bases). This CDR3 is 16 amino acids long. CDR1 and CDR2 from the germline V gene are SNHLY and FYNNEI. V was cut by 2 bases and J by 1 base, with 14 bases left in between. The CDR3 DNA follows: TGTGCCAGCAGTGAATCAAGCGGGTGGGTCCAAGAGACCCAGTACTTC. Translating it yields CASSESSGWVQETQYF. The full variable domain, completed using reference TRBV2 and TRBJ2-5, is EPEVTQTPSHQVTQMGQEVILRCVPISNHLYFYWYRQILGQKVEFLVSFYNNEISEKSEIFDDQFSVERPDGSNFTLKIRSTKLEDSAMYFCASSESSGWVQETQYFGPGTRLLVL.

The rearrangement links TRBV10-3 to TRBJ1-5; 12 bases are a match to TRBD1. This CDR3 comprises 15 residues. J was trimmed by 6 bases and V by 6 bases; bases with no gene match: 6. CDR1 is ENHRY and CDR2 is SYGVKD in the germline V gene. For the CDR3, the DNA is TGTGCCATCAGGGGGACAGGGGGCTCCGGTCAGCCCCAGCATTTT. Amino acid sequence: CAIRGTGGSGQPQHF.

On this clone: At one of its ends the junction is not consistent with the germline gene, which may arise from a read error. The DNA for the CDR3 is TGCCCTGGGGAAAGGGGCTACAATCAGCCCCAGCATTTT. This gives the protein CPGERGYNQPQHF. The rearrangement uses TRBV2 and TRBJ1-5; possibly TRBD1 for D (5 bases). There are 13 residues in the CDR3. Germline V gene sequence: CDR1 SNHLY, CDR2 FYNNEI.

The V and J genes are TRBV13 and TRBJ1-1; 7 nucleotides agree with TRBD1. This CDR3 is built from 15 residues. The germline gives CDR1 PRHDT, CDR2 FYEKMQ (reference sequence). V was pared by 4 bases and J by 10 bases, with 15 bases of the junction left unmatched. Here the CDR3 DNA reads TGTGCCAGCAGCTCACAAGCAGGGACAGACCTTCTAGCTTTCTTT. Translation gives CASSSQAGTDLLAFF.

The J gene is TRBJ2-4, the V gene TRBV7-3; no clear D gene. CDR3 size: 17 residues. The V end lost 4 bases, the J end lost 0 bases, and 16 bases lay between the germline ends. Germline-derived CDR1 and CDR2 are SGHTA and FQGTGA. CDR3 loop: CASSSSPQSAAKNIQYF. The CDR3 coding sequence is TGTGCCAGCAGCTCGTCCCCACAGTCAGCAGCCAAAAACATTCAGTACTTC.

The chain recombines TRBV5-6 with TRBJ2-7; D is perhaps TRBD1 (6 bases). The germline V gene encodes CDR1 SGHDT and CDR2 YYEEEE. Trimming took off 0 bases at V and 5 bases at J, with 15 bases between the two ends. CDR3 length equals 15 residues. DNA for the CDR3: TGTGCCAGCAGCTTGGAAATAGGCAGGGGTAACGAGCAGTACTTC. Translated, it gives CASSLEIGRGNEQYF.

The chain links TRBV5-1 to TRBJ1-2; D possibly corresponds to TRBD1 (6 bases). This CDR3 is built from 15 residues. Trimming shortened V by 0 bases and J by 3 bases, and 12 bases separated the two germline ends. Germline CDR1 reads SGHRS; CDR2 reads YFSETQ. CDR3 DNA: TGCGCCAGCAGCTTGGATTACAGGGTATACTATGGCTACACCTTC. Protein: CASSLDYRVYYGYTF.

The rearrangement joins TRBV4-3 to TRBJ1-1; D might be TRBD1 (5 bases). CDR3 length equals 17 residues. With 0 bases removed from V and 0 bases from J, the gap between germline ends came to 14 bases. From germline, CDR1 is LGHNA and CDR2 YSLEER. The CDR3 loop is CASSQDKQGTVNTEAFF. CDR3 nucleotides: TGCGCCAGCAGCCAAGATAAGCAGGGAACCGTGAACACTGAAGCTTTCTTT.

A few counts support this clone. The chain links TRBV2 to TRBJ1-2; TRBD1 aligns across 8 bases. Germline values: CDR1 SNHLY, CDR2 FYNNEI. The CDR3 loop spans 12 amino acids. V lost 7 bases to trimming and J lost 6 bases; unmatched junction nucleotides: 4. This CDR3 is CASINRGNGYTF. CDR3 in DNA: TGTGCCAGCATTAACAGGGGGAATGGCTACACCTTC. Looking up the rest from reference TRBV2 and TRBJ1-2 gives the full variable domain: EPEVTQTPSHQVTQMGQEVILRCVPISNHLYFYWYRQILGQKVEFLVSFYNNEISEKSEIFDDQFSVERPDGSNFTLKIRSTKLEDSAMYFCASINRGNGYTFGSGTRLTVV.

The rearrangement joins TRBV6-5 to TRBJ1-5; perhaps TRBD1 as D (5 bases). This CDR3 has 15 residues. Germline CDR1 MNHEY, CDR2 SVGAGI. V was cut by 2 bases and J by 3 bases, with 11 bases left in between. DNA for the CDR3: TGTGCCAGCAGTTACAGGGCAGGGATCAATCAGCCCCAGCATTTT. Its translation is CASSYRAGINQPQHF.

The rearrangement links TRBV7-9 to TRBJ2-3; TRBD2 matches 14 bases. Germline CDR1 SEHNR, CDR2 FQNEAQ (reference sequence). The trim removed 5 bases at V and 4 bases at J, leaving 5 bases unmatched. The CDR3 loop spans 16 amino acids. The CDR3 nucleotides read TGTGCCAGCAGCCGGACTAGCGGGGGGTATTCAGATACGCAGTATTTT. Translation gives CASSRTSGGYSDTQYF. The full variable domain, its missing parts supplied by reference TRBV7-9 and TRBJ2-3, is DTGVSQNPRHKITKRGQNVTFRCDPISEHNRLYWYRQTLGQGPEFLTYFQNEAQLEKSRLLSDRFSAERPKGSFSTLEIQRTEQGDSAMYLCASSRTSGGYSDTQYFGPGTRLTVL.

The chain is built from TRBV10-3 and TRBJ2-7; maybe TRBD1 (5 bases). The germline CDR1 and CDR2 sequences are ENHRY and SYGVKD. V dropped 0 bases and J dropped 0 bases, with 9 bases sitting between them. The CDR3 has 15 amino acids. The CDR3 is CAISESSGYSYEQYF. CDR3 bases: TGTGCCATCAGTGAGTCGTCAGGGTACTCCTACGAGCAGTACTTC.

The chain carries TRBV27 and TRBJ2-7, with TRBD1 matching 10 bases. Looked up from germline, CDR1 is MNHEY and CDR2 is SMNVEV (reference sequence). V shed 10 bases and J 7 bases; nucleotides not matched to a gene: 16. CDR3 length equals 15 residues. The CDR3 is CATKGAGQGLDEQYF. CDR3 nucleotide sequence: TGTGCCACTAAAGGGGCGGGACAGGGGTTGGATGAGCAGTACTTC.

V and J are TRBV11-1 and TRBJ2-7; 10 bases agree with TRBD2. Germline assignment: CDR1 SGHAT and CDR2 FQDESV (reference sequence). The CDR3 spans 17 residues. The V segment lost 5 bases and the J segment 3 bases; nucleotides outside the gene matches: 13. The CDR3 loop reads CASSKRLAGVDLYEQYF. As DNA, the CDR3 is TGTGCCAGCAGCAAGAGGCTAGCGGGAGTAGATCTCTACGAGCAGTACTTC.

The chain couples TRBV6-4 to TRBJ1-6; maybe TRBD1 (6 bases). This CDR3 has 15 residues. Germline V gene sequence: CDR1 MRHNA, CDR2 SNTAGT. Trimming shortened V by 4 bases and J by 7 bases, and 14 bases separated the two germline ends. Here the CDR3 reads CASSVSTGFNSPLHF. CDR3 DNA sequence: TGTGCCAGCAGTGTTAGTACAGGGTTCAATTCACCCCTCCACTTT.